This T cell receptor (beta chain) was obtained from a study of blood T cell repertoires in COVID-19. The wider study: PBMCs, B-cell-depleted T cells, or T cells provided the cDNA or gDNA that made up the material.

Measured with immunoSEQ multiplex PCR; TCRdb has only the in-frame clones, and not every one. This sample carries about 400,000 clones, approximately 91% of them seen once, and the ten largest clones take over 2%. Enrolled through a virtual design, the participants were between roughly 18 and 100 years of age and came from fewer than 30 US areas. Trimming shortened V by 0 bases and J by 5 bases, and 6 bases separated the two germline ends. Germline V CDR1 and CDR2: GTSNPN, SVGIG (reference sequence). This CDR3 has 12 amino acids. This clone was seen only once. The chain links TRBV30 to TRBJ2-3; D gene uncertain. The TCR sequence derives from a woman aged 40-49 years with acute COVID-19. The material sequenced was PBMCs or T cells enriched from blood (not recorded which). This chain's CDR3 is CAWSVYKDTQYF. CDR3 nucleotide sequence: TGTGCCTGGAGTGTGTATAAAGATACGCAGTATTTT.